This entry features one TCR beta chain sequence. V was cut by 0 bases and J by 1 base, with 8 bases left in between. The germline V gene has CDR1 SGHNT and CDR2 YYREEE (reference sequence). The length of the CDR3 is 15 residues. This sample was taken from a study of T cells in localized non-small cell lung cancer. The method was immunoSEQ multiplex PCR; TCRdb's version includes in-frame clones alone and lacks a portion of them. The sample lists fewer than 90,000 clones, just under 85% occurring once. The chain is built from TRBV5-4 and TRBJ1-3; D possibly corresponds to TRBD1 (5 bases). The sequence came from a man between 35 and 75 years old with stage I lung adenocarcinoma. The sample consisted of peripheral blood, taken before any cancer treatment. The CDR3 is CASSLGTYSGNTIYF. DNA of the CDR3: TGTGCCAGCAGCTTGGGGACATATTCTGGAAACACCATATATTTT.